The entry below describes one TCR beta chain. As yet, its antigen is unknown. PCR used 60 Vbeta primers and 13 Jbeta primers. Sequencing used immunoSEQ multiplex PCR; TCRdb keeps in-frame clones, though not all of them. The sample lists approximately 110,000 clones, 80% occurring once. These data originate in a study of cytomegalovirus exposure and HLA in healthy donors. Study conclusions and caveats: Most of the CMV-associated TCR beta chains (in a later analysis) appeared to be HLA-restricted. In an earlier analysis, about 90% or about 30%: the productive usage of most TCR beta V segments.

The donors gave bone marrow, and they were healthy. From germline, CDR1 is GTSNPN and CDR2 SVGIG (reference sequence). This CDR3 has 13 residues. The junction had 7 bases not matched to a gene; V was cut back by 6 bases and J by 3 bases. Sequenced input: PBMCs. The sequence came from a man aged 45-65 years in good health and CMV-seronegative. The chain links TRBV30 to TRBJ1-1; 7 bases are a match to TRBD1. The CDR3 reads CACRDSPYTEAFF. For the CDR3, the DNA is TGTGCCTGCCGGGACAGCCCCTACACTGAAGCTTTCTTT.